The 31 T cell receptor beta chains reported below all come from one sample, sequenced in a study of CD8+ T cells in alopecia areata. RNA was isolated and reverse transcribed to cDNA, the sequencing template. The protocol was immunoSEQ multiplex PCR, while the TCRdb copy is restricted to in-frame clones and leaves out a portion. The table has around 180,000 clones, roughly 70% seen once. Indicated treatment: oral pan-JAK inhibitor, 5-10 mg twice daily. Material: CD4+ T cells sorted from blood, obtained around week 49, from a patient treated with tofacitinib. These TCRs come from a human donor with alopecia areata.

The genes are TRBV29-1 and TRBJ2-1; 11 bases fit TRBD2. The length of the CDR3 is 16 residues. The germline V gene encodes CDR1 SQVTM and CDR2 ANQGSEA. The J segment lost 3 bases and the V segment lost 1 base, leaving 5 bases of the junction unmatched. The DNA for the CDR3 is TGCAGCGTTGAAGGGACTAGCGGGCCAAACTACAATGAGCAGTTCTTC. This gives the protein CSVEGTSGPNYNEQFF.

J is TRBJ2-3 and V is TRBV27; D is undetermined. V was clipped by 3 bases and J by 4 bases, with 2 bases between them. CDR3 length: 11 amino acids. From germline, CDR1 is MNHEY and CDR2 SMNVEV (reference sequence). The CDR3 region is CASSFADTQYF. The CDR3 DNA reads TGTGCCAGCAGTTTCGCAGATACGCAGTATTTT.

A single count supports this clone. The chain employs TRBV6-6 and TRBJ2-7; unclear D gene. Germline assignment: CDR1 MNHNY and CDR2 SVGAGI (reference sequence). This CDR3 region has 14 residues. Trimming took off 2 bases at V and 2 bases at J, with 10 bases between the two ends. The CDR3 sequence: CASSYPQGPYEQYF. Here the CDR3 DNA reads TGTGCCAGCAGTTACCCCCAAGGGCCCTACGAGCAGTACTTC.

The rearrangement joins TRBV27 to TRBJ2-1, with TRBD1 identical over 11 bases. This CDR3 contains 16 residues. The V gene end was trimmed by 6 bases and the J gene end by 7 bases; junction bases not matched to a gene: 11. CDR1 MNHEY and CDR2 SMNVEV come from the germline V gene (reference sequence). The CDR3 loop reads CASSRKGQGARNEQFF. CDR3 nucleotides: TGTGCCAGCAGCAGGAAAGGACAGGGGGCGCGTAATGAGCAGTTCTTC.

In this sample, this clone turned up a few times. CDR3: CASSEASKGAGSPLHF. The CDR3 DNA is TGTGCCAGCAGTGAAGCATCCAAAGGGGCTGGATCACCCCTCCACTTT. The chain recombines TRBV6-1 with TRBJ1-6, with D possibly TRBD1 on 5 matching bases. The CDR3 is 16 amino acids. Trimming removed 0 bases at V and 10 bases at J, with 16 bases between. Per germline, CDR1 MNHNS and CDR2 SASEGT.

The rearrangement joins TRBV19 to TRBJ2-5; D uncertain. V was shortened by 4 bases and J by 2 bases, with 5 bases between the two germline ends. The CDR3 has 12 residues. Germline-derived CDR1 and CDR2 are LNHDA and SQIVND (reference sequence). This chain's CDR3 is CASSTVQETQYF. The CDR3 DNA sequence: TGTGCCAGTAGTACCGTTCAAGAGACCCAGTACTTC.

J is TRBJ1-5 and V is TRBV7-2, with D perhaps matching TRBD1 (5 bases). V dropped 5 bases and J dropped 4 bases, with 15 bases sitting between them. CDR1 is SGHTA, CDR2 FQGNSA, per germline. There are 15 residues in the CDR3. Here the CDR3 reads CASSPMGVINQPQHF. The CDR3 DNA reads as TGTGCCAGCAGCCCTATGGGGGTGATAAATCAGCCCCAGCATTTT. Full variable domain (remainder filled in from reference TRBV7-2 and TRBJ1-5): GAGVSQSPSNKVTEKGKDVELRCDPISGHTALYWYRQSLGQGLEFLIYFQGNSAPDKSGLPSDRFSAERTGGSVSTLTIQRTQQEDSAVYLCASSPMGVINQPQHFGDGTRLSIL.

This rearrangement joins TRBV29-1 to TRBJ1-1; D not certain. This CDR3 contains 10 residues. Germline CDR1 reads SQVTM; CDR2 reads ANQGSEA. With 5 bases removed from V and 6 bases from J, the gap between germline ends came to 7 bases. The CDR3 spells CSVSFAEAFF. For the CDR3, the DNA is TGCAGCGTTTCTTTCGCTGAAGCTTTCTTT.

The chain recombines TRBV11-2 with TRBJ2-2, with 8 positions matching TRBD1. Losses at the gene ends were 0 bases for V and 2 bases for J; bases not matched to a gene: 5. CDR3 length: 17 amino acids. CDR1 is SGHAT, CDR2 FQNNGV, per germline. CDR3 nucleotide sequence: TGTGCCAGCAGCTTAGAACAGGGGGTCGTCAACACCGGGGAGCTGTTTTTT. Translating it yields CASSLEQGVVNTGELFF.

This clone was observed a few times. The rearrangement links TRBV29-1 to TRBJ1-1; D is unclear. This CDR3 is built from 13 residues. Trimming removed 6 bases at V and 4 bases at J, with 15 bases between. Germline V gives CDR1 SQVTM, CDR2 ANQGSEA. The CDR3 is CSVSEGEGTEAFF. CDR3 sequence (DNA): TGCAGCGTATCGGAGGGCGAGGGCACTGAAGCTTTCTTT.

This clone turned up a few times. J is TRBJ2-1 and V is TRBV7-9, with 7 bases aligning to TRBD2. With V trimmed by 6 bases and J by 4 bases, 15 bases remained unmatched. Per germline, CDR1 SEHNR and CDR2 FQNEAQ (reference sequence). The CDR3 is 17 amino acids. This CDR3 is CASRREGLQRPYNEQFF. CDR3 sequence (DNA): TGTGCCAGCAGAAGGGAGGGACTCCAAAGACCTTACAATGAGCAGTTCTTC.

This clone was detected only a few times. The chain links TRBV4-1 to TRBJ1-4; TRBD1 aligns across 7 bases. The V segment lost 4 bases and the J segment 5 bases; nucleotides outside the gene matches: 4. The length of the CDR3 is 14 residues. Germline loops: CDR1 MGHRA, CDR2 YSYEKL. The CDR3 coding sequence is TGCGCCAGCAGCCGATCGACAGGGAATGAAAAACTGTTTTTT. This encodes CASSRSTGNEKLFF.

Comment on this clone: Other DNA sequences from this sample encode an identical CDR3 as well. The chain has TRBV7-2 and TRBJ1-5; D may be TRBD1 (5 bases). Germline assignment: CDR1 SGHTA and CDR2 FQGNSA. The CDR3 covers 15 residues. Trimming left V 1 base short and J 2 bases short, with 9 bases between. The DNA of the CDR3 is TGTGCCAGCAGCTTAGGTCCGGGGGGCAATCAGCCCCAGCATTTT. Amino acids: CASSLGPGGNQPQHF.

This clone has just a few counts. This sample also contains other DNA sequences that code for the same CDR3. This chain connects TRBV7-2 to TRBJ2-7; D gene ambiguous. V was pared by 1 base and J by 2 bases, with 9 bases between. This CDR3 is built from 14 residues. CDR1 SGHTA and CDR2 FQGNSA come from the germline V gene. CDR3 sequence reads: CASSLGPRTYEQYF. The DNA of the CDR3 is TGTGCCAGCAGCTTAGGCCCAAGAACCTACGAGCAGTACTTC. The full variable domain, rest sourced from reference TRBV7-2 and TRBJ2-7, is GAGVSQSPSNKVTEKGKDVELRCDPISGHTALYWYRQSLGQGLEFLIYFQGNSAPDKSGLPSDRFSAERTGGSVSTLTIQRTQQEDSAVYLCASSLGPRTYEQYFGPGTRLTVT.

The chain uses TRBV5-6 and TRBJ1-2; D not resolved. Germline-derived CDR1 and CDR2 are SGHDT and YYEEEE. The CDR3 covers 16 residues. Trimming removed 0 bases at V and 1 base at J, with 13 bases between. The chain's CDR3 is CASSLGWTSFNYGYTF. DNA for the CDR3: TGTGCCAGCAGCTTGGGGTGGACTTCCTTTAACTATGGCTACACCTTC.

The rearrangement uses TRBV7-9 and TRBJ2-3; D remains unclear. Germline V gene sequence: CDR1 SEHNR, CDR2 FQNEAQ (reference sequence). V shed 1 base and J shed 4 bases, with 3 bases lying between them. This CDR3 region has 12 residues. The CDR3 DNA reads TGTGCCAGCAGCTTAGGGGCAGATACGCAGTATTTT. Its protein product is CASSLGADTQYF.

This chain connects TRBV15 to TRBJ2-5, with D unresolved. This CDR3 spans 12 amino acids. Trimming stripped 5 bases from V and 4 bases from J, with 8 bases between. Per germline, CDR1 LNHNV and CDR2 YYDKDF (reference sequence). CDR3 nucleotide sequence: TGTGCCACCAGCTCACCCCGAGAGACCCAGTACTTC. This sequence encodes CATSSPRETQYF.

Written as DNA, the CDR3 is TGTGCCAGCAGCCCGGCAAATAGCGGGGGGGCAGATACGCAGTATTTT. Its translation is CASSPANSGGADTQYF. The rearrangement uses TRBV5-6 and TRBJ2-3; 11 bases map to TRBD2. V was pared by 4 bases and J by 4 bases, with 8 bases of the junction left unmatched. This CDR3 comprises 16 residues. Germline V gene sequence: CDR1 SGHDT, CDR2 YYEEEE.

The genes are TRBV9 and TRBJ1-1, with D uncertain. In germline, CDR1 is SGDLS, CDR2 YYNGEE. V gave up 0 bases and J gave up 5 bases, with 11 bases separating them. This CDR3 is built from 14 residues. For the CDR3, the DNA is TGTGCCAGCAGCGTAGGTTCGCCGGGGACTGAAGCTTTCTTT. The encoded protein is CASSVGSPGTEAFF.

The V call is TRBV9, the J call TRBJ2-5; D is unclear. The CDR3 contains 14 residues. V was clipped by 0 bases and J by 5 bases, with 11 bases between them. Per the germline V gene, CDR1 is SGDLS and CDR2 is YYNGEE. The CDR3 DNA is TGTGCCAGCAGCGTAGCTACTGTTTGGGAGACCCAGTACTTC. Protein: CASSVATVWETQYF.

This clone was counted between two and nine times. The chain combines TRBV6-5 with TRBJ2-3; D unresolved. CDR3 length: 13 amino acids. Germline CDR1 and CDR2: MNHEY and SVGAGI. Trimming left V 6 bases short and J 2 bases short, with 9 bases between. CDR3 amino acids: CASRPRFTDTQYF. For the CDR3, the DNA is TGTGCCAGCAGGCCCAGATTCACAGATACGCAGTATTTT.

This chain links TRBV9 with TRBJ2-7; the D gene is possibly TRBD1 (5 bases). CDR1 and CDR2 (germline): SGDLS, YYNGEE. CDR3 length: 14 amino acids. Trimming left V 4 bases short and J 0 bases short, with 11 bases between. CDR3 residues: CASSPQGYSYEQYF. The CDR3 DNA follows: TGTGCCAGCAGCCCGCAGGGTTACTCCTACGAGCAGTACTTC.

The chain links TRBV6-5 to TRBJ2-7; unclear D gene. CDR1 and CDR2 from the germline V gene are MNHEY and SVGAGI. The CDR3 length is 13 residues. Deletions cut 2 bases from V and 2 bases from J, with 7 bases between. The CDR3 here is CASSYKLTYEQYF. For the CDR3, the DNA is TGTGCCAGCAGTTACAAGCTAACCTACGAGCAGTACTTC.

This chain uses TRBV29-1 with TRBJ1-2; the match to TRBD1 covers 8 bases. Germline assignment: CDR1 SQVTM and CDR2 ANQGSEA. The CDR3 has 11 amino acids. The trim removed 7 bases at V and 6 bases at J, leaving 4 bases unmatched. CDR3 loop: CSAQGVDGYTF. As DNA, the CDR3 is TGCAGCGCACAGGGGGTCGATGGCTACACCTTC.

This rearrangement joins TRBV4-3 to TRBJ1-2, with 7 bases lining up with TRBD1. CDR3 length: 17 residues. Looked up from germline, CDR1 is LGHNA and CDR2 is YSLEER. J gave up 5 bases and V 0 bases, and 12 bases lay outside the gene matches. CDR3 loop: CASSQDSTGPRVYGYTF. As DNA, the CDR3 is TGCGCCAGCAGCCAAGATTCGACAGGGCCGCGGGTGTATGGCTACACCTTC.

A word on this clone: A junction end diverges from the germline sequence, so it may reflect a read error. Other DNA variants within this sample encode the same CDR3. The CDR3 DNA reads TGCAGCGCCGCCCTAGGTCTCCGCACTGAAGCATTCTTT. Its translation is CSAALGLRTEAFF. V is TRBV29-1 and J is TRBJ1-1; D is ambiguous. CDR1 is SQVTM and CDR2 is ANQGSEA in the germline V gene. The CDR3 consists of 13 residues. The full variable domain, completed using reference TRBV29-1 and TRBJ1-1, is SAVISQKPSRDICQRGTSLTIQCQVDSQVTMMFWYRQQPGQSLTLIATANQGSEATYESGFVIDKFPISRPNLTFSTLTVSNMSPEDSSIYLCSAALGLRTEAFFGQGTRLTVV.

This clone was observed a few times. The chain uses TRBV29-1 and TRBJ2-3; no definite D call. The CDR3 is 12 residues long. The germline V and J ends were trimmed by 7 bases and 4 bases, with 12 bases remaining between them. Germline CDR1 and CDR2: SQVTM and ANQGSEA. The CDR3 DNA follows: TGCAGCGGCCGATTAAGTTCAGATACGCAGTATTTT. Protein product: CSGRLSSDTQYF.

V and J are TRBV6-1 and TRBJ1-1, with 9 bases fitting TRBD1. Per germline, CDR1 MNHNS and CDR2 SASEGT. The ends lost 5 bases at V and 4 bases at J; junction bases unmatched: 5. This CDR3 has 14 amino acids. The CDR3 DNA is TGTGCCAGCAGTTCACAGGGGGCCGGCACTGAAGCTTTCTTT. Its protein is CASSSQGAGTEAFF.

This chain uses TRBV9 with TRBJ2-2; D unclear. V gave up 0 bases and J gave up 4 bases, with 10 bases separating them. The germline V gene has CDR1 SGDLS and CDR2 YYNGEE. CDR3 size: 15 residues. The CDR3: CASSVAPVLTGELFF. Here the CDR3 DNA reads TGTGCCAGCAGCGTAGCCCCGGTGCTCACCGGGGAGCTGTTTTTT.

The gene calls are TRBV30 and TRBJ2-7; 8 nucleotides match TRBD2. The CDR3 sequence is 14 residues long. Losses at the gene ends were 2 bases for V and 2 bases for J; bases not matched to a gene: 5. The germline V gene encodes CDR1 GTSNPN and CDR2 SVGIG (reference sequence). The CDR3 nucleotides are TGTGCCTGGAGTCGGGGGGGATTAACCTACGAGCAGTACTTC. It translates to CAWSRGGLTYEQYF.

This clone has more than one count but fewer than ten. The DNA of the CDR3 is TGTGCCAGCAGCTTAGGGGGACAGGGGGATCGGTCACCCCTCCACTTT. It yields the protein CASSLGGQGDRSPLHF. V gene TRBV7-9 combines with J gene TRBJ1-6; TRBD1 agrees at 11 bases. The CDR3 is 16 residues long. Germline V CDR1 and CDR2: SEHNR, FQNEAQ (reference sequence). V dropped 1 base and J dropped 10; count of bases not matched to a gene: 6.